What follows describes a single T cell receptor (beta chain). Symptom resolution, clearance, or two negative PCRs marked donors in Cohort 3 as recovered. The data were taken from a study of blood T cell repertoires in COVID-19. Study background: Collection of acute and convalescent COVID-19 samples took place in the United States, Italy and Spain.

The table came from immunoSEQ multiplex PCR; TCRdb's copy has only in-frame clones and leaves some out. The sample lists about 160,000 clones, about 80% occurring once. This CDR3 has 16 amino acids. Trimming pared 0 bases from V and 0 bases from J, leaving 6 bases between. Per the germline V gene, CDR1 is MNHEY and CDR2 is SVGAGI. The sequence came from a man aged 50-59 years who had recovered from COVID-19. Sequenced sample: PBMCs or T cells enriched from blood (not recorded which). The rearrangement joins TRBV6-5 to TRBJ2-6, with a weak D call TRBD1 (5 bases). The CDR3 reads CASSYSRDSGANVLTF. The CDR3 nucleotides are TGTGCCAGCAGTTACTCCAGGGACTCTGGGGCCAACGTCCTGACTTTC.